These 15 T cell receptor beta chains were sequenced from one sample in a study of T cell responses to AZD1222 COVID-19 vaccine. Using immunoSEQ multiplex PCR, the repertoire was profiled, and TCRdb retains in-frame clones only, with some absent. The table records 65,000 to 80,000 clones, more than 75% of them present only once. Sequenced here: peripheral blood, sampled on day 0 of AZD1222 vaccination. Receptors were obtained from an adult in good health.

The chain employs TRBV27 and TRBJ1-1; 9 bases fit TRBD1. The trim removed 7 bases at V and 0 bases at J, leaving 3 bases unmatched. The CDR3 loop spans 14 amino acids. Germline V gene data show CDR1 as MNHEY and CDR2 as SMNVEV (reference sequence). CDR3 nucleotides: TGTGCCAGCACCCGGACAGGGGTGAACACTGAAGCTTTCTTT. Protein: CASTRTGVNTEAFF.

The rearrangement uses TRBV2 and TRBJ2-5, with D possibly matching TRBD1 (6 bases). Germline assignment: CDR1 SNHLY and CDR2 FYNNEI. The length of the CDR3 is 13 residues. V gave up 5 bases and J gave up 2 bases, with 9 bases separating them. DNA of the CDR3: TGTGCCAGCAGTTGGGGGCCACAAGAGACCCAGTACTTC. Its protein is CASSWGPQETQYF.

This chain links TRBV30 with TRBJ2-5, with D unresolved. Trimming cost V 0 bases and J 0 bases, with 5 bases left between them. The length of the CDR3 is 13 residues. Germline CDR1 reads GTSNPN; CDR2 reads SVGIG (reference sequence). CDR3 in DNA: TGTGCCTGGAGTGTATTTAACCAAGAGACCCAGTACTTC. This gives the protein CAWSVFNQETQYF. The complete variable domain, with remaining parts taken from reference TRBV30 and TRBJ2-5, reads SQTIHQWPATLVQPVGSPLSLECTVEGTSNPNLYWYRQAAGRGLQLLFYSVGIGQISSEVPQNLSASRPQDRQFILSSKKLLLSDSGFYLCAWSVFNQETQYFGPGTRLLVL.

The chain recombines TRBV30 with TRBJ2-7; 7 bases map to TRBD1. Trimming took 4 bases from V and 3 from J; bases not matched to a gene: 9. Germline CDR1 reads GTSNPN; CDR2 reads SVGIG (reference sequence). CDR3 length: 14 residues. In DNA form, the CDR3 reads TGTGCCTGGACCGCCGGGACAGACCTCTACGAGCAGTACTTC. Its translation is CAWTAGTDLYEQYF.

The CDR3 DNA sequence: TGTGCCACCCTTGGGGAGAATTCACCCCTCCACTTT. Its translation: CATLGENSPLHF. The chain employs TRBV28 and TRBJ1-6; D gene unclear. The V and J ends lost 10 bases and 7 bases respectively, with 11 bases between them. This CDR3 has 12 residues. CDR1 MDHEN and CDR2 SYDVKM come from the germline V gene. Combining the CDR3 with reference TRBV28 and TRBJ1-6 gives the whole variable domain DVKVTQSSRYLVKRTGEKVFLECVQDMDHENMFWYRQDPGLGLRLIYFSYDVKMKEKGDIPEGYSVSREKKERFSLILESASTNQTSMYLCATLGENSPLHFGNGTRLTVT.

This CDR3 reads CASSRLAGDRELFF. DNA for the CDR3: TGTGCCAGCAGTCGACTAGCGGGAGATCGGGAGCTGTTTTTT. The V and J genes are TRBV27 and TRBJ2-2; 12 positions agree with TRBD2. With V trimmed by 5 bases and J by 9 bases, 4 bases remained unmatched. The CDR3 is 14 residues long. The V gene's germline CDR1 is MNHEY and CDR2 SMNVEV (reference sequence).

The chain couples TRBV18 to TRBJ1-2; 7 bases line up with TRBD1. The germline CDR1 and CDR2 sequences are KGHSH and LQKENI. Trimming removed 2 bases from V and 6 bases from J; junction bases left unmatched: 3. CDR3 length equals 13 residues. In DNA form, the CDR3 reads TGTGCCAGCTCACCAGTTACAGGGGATGGCTACACCTTC. Its translation is CASSPVTGDGYTF.

This clone has just a few counts. The rearrangement uses TRBV5-1 and TRBJ2-3, with D hard to call. The CDR3 runs to 13 residues. V lost 5 bases and J lost 2, with 9 bases in between. CDR1 is SGHRS and CDR2 is YFSETQ in the germline V gene. CDR3 sequence reads: CASSPSSTDTQYF. CDR3 in DNA: TGCGCCAGCAGTCCGTCCTCCACAGATACGCAGTATTTT.

CDR3 protein: CATRAGPGQPQHF. CDR3 in DNA: TGTGCCACCAGGGCAGGGCCGGGTCAGCCCCAGCATTTT. The chain combines TRBV24-1 with TRBJ1-5, with D possibly matching TRBD1 (5 bases). This CDR3 comprises 13 residues. V dropped 7 bases and J dropped 6 bases, with 12 bases sitting between them. The germline gives CDR1 KGHDR, CDR2 SFDVKD.

V is TRBV12-5 and J is TRBJ1-5, with TRBD1 identical over 8 bases. The trim removed 2 bases at V and 7 bases at J, leaving 7 bases unmatched. CDR1 is LGHNT and CDR2 is FRNRAP in the germline V gene. The CDR3 loop spans 15 amino acids. The chain's CDR3 is CASGLSGQGKQPQHF. Here the CDR3 DNA reads TGTGCTAGTGGTTTGTCCGGACAGGGAAAACAGCCCCAGCATTTT.

The chain couples TRBV27 to TRBJ1-2, with 11 bases aligning to TRBD1. Germline CDR1 and CDR2: MNHEY and SMNVEV (reference sequence). J gave up 8 bases and V 5 bases, and 13 bases lay outside the gene matches. The CDR3 sequence is 16 residues long. The CDR3 DNA is TGTGCCAGCAGTCCACGGGCCGGACAGGGGGCGCGAGGCTACACCTTC. This codes for CASSPRAGQGARGYTF.

The chain recombines TRBV15 with TRBJ1-1; unclear D gene. CDR3 length equals 11 residues. CDR1 LNHNV and CDR2 YYDKDF come from the germline V gene (reference sequence). Trimming removed 1 base at V and 7 bases at J, with 4 bases between. As DNA, the CDR3 is TGTGCCACCAGCAGAGGAAGTGAAGCTTTCTTT. Residues: CATSRGSEAFF.

The V and J genes are TRBV30 and TRBJ1-1; D not resolved. Deletions cut 0 bases from V and 1 base from J, with 12 bases between. This CDR3 has 15 amino acids. CDR1 is GTSNPN and CDR2 is SVGIG in the germline V gene (reference sequence). The CDR3 reads CAWSVGGWGNTEAFF. DNA for the CDR3: TGTGCCTGGAGTGTGGGAGGGTGGGGGAACACTGAAGCTTTCTTT.

The chain combines TRBV2 with TRBJ1-1, with D possibly matching TRBD1 (5 bases). From germline, CDR1 is SNHLY and CDR2 FYNNEI. The CDR3 runs to 17 residues. Trimming stripped 8 bases from V and 0 bases from J, with 22 bases between. The CDR3, as DNA: TGTGCCAGCTCGCTGGTCGAGGGGAGAGGCATGAACACTGAAGCTTTCTTT. Translation gives CASSLVEGRGMNTEAFF.

This clone appeared a single time. The chain is built from TRBV7-2 and TRBJ1-5; D not certain. The CDR3 is 14 amino acids. Germline CDR1 and CDR2: SGHTA and FQGNSA. V lost 0 bases and J 5 bases, leaving 8 bases between the germline ends. This CDR3 reads CASSLAPLDQPQHF. The DNA for the CDR3 is TGTGCCAGCAGCTTAGCGCCATTGGATCAGCCCCAGCATTTT.